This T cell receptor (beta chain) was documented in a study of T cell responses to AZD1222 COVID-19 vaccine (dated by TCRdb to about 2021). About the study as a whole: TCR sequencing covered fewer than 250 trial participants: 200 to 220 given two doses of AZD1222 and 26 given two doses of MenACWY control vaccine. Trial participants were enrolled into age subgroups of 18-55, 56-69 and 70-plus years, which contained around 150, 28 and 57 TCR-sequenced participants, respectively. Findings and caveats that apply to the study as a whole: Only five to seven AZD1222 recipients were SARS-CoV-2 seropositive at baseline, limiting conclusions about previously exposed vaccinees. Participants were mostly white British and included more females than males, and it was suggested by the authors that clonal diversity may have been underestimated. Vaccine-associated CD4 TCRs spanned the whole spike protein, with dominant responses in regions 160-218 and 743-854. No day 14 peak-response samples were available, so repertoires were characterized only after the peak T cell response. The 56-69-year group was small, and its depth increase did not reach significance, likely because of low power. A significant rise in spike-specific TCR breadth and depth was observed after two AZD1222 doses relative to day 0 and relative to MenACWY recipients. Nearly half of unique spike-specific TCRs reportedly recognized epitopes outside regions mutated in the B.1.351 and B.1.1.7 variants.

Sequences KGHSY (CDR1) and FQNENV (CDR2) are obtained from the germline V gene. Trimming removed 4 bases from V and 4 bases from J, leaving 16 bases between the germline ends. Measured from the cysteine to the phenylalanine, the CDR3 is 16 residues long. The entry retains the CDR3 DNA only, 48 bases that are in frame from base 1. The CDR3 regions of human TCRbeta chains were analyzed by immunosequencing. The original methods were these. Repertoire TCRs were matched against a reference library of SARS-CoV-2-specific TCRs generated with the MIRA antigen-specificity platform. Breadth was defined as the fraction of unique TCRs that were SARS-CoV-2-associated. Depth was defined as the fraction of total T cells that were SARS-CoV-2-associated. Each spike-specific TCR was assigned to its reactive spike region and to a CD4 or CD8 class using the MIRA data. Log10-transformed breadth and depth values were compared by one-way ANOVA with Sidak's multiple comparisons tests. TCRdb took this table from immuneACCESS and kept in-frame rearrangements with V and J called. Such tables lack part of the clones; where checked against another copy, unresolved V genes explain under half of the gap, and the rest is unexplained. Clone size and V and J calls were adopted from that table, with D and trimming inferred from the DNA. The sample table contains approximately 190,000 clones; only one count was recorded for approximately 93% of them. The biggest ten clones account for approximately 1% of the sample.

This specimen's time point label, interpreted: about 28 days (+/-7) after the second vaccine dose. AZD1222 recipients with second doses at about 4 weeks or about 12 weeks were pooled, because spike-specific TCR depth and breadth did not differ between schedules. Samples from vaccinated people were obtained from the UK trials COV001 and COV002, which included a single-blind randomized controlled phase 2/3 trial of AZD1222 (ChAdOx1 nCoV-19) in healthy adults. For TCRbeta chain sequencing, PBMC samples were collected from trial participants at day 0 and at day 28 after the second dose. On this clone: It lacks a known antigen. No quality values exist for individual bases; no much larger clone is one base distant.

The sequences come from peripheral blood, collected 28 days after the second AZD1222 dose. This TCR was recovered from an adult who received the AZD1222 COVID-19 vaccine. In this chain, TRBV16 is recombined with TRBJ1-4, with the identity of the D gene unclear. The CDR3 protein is CASSRAGRVNNEKLFF. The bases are TGTGCCAGCAGCCGAGCCGGACGGGTTAATAATGAAAAACTGTTTTTT.